The rows below give T cell receptor beta chains drawn from one sample of a study of cytomegalovirus exposure and HLA in healthy donors. The data were produced by immunoSEQ multiplex PCR, yet TCRdb's version contains in-frame clones alone and is incomplete. Of about 120,000 clones in the sample, approximately 80% were seen once. Sample: PBMCs. Source of these receptors: a male donor in good health and CMV-seropositive. The CDR3 runs from the conserved cysteine through the conserved F or W. The D gene is left open where the match is weak. Some rows have no size entry. The others give once, few or many, or a class for an expanded clone.

d_gene,j_gene,v_gene,abundance,CDR3aa,CDR3nt
TRBD2,TRBJ2-1,TRBV6-1,NA,CASQGLAGQYNEQFF,TGTGCCAGCCAGGGACTAGCGGGCCAATACAATGAGCAGTTCTTC
NA,TRBJ2-7,TRBV27,NA,CASSHGGNEQYF,TGTGCCAGCAGCCATGGAGGAAACGAGCAGTACTTC
NA,TRBJ1-1,TRBV5-4,NA,CASSLRGEAFF,TGTGCCAGCAGCTTGAGGGGTGAAGCTTTCTTT
NA,TRBJ1-1,TRBV10-2,NA,CATRTEMNTEAFF,TGCGCCACGCGGACAGAAATGAACACTGAAGCTTTCTTT
TRBD1,TRBJ2-2,TRBV30,NA,CAWSAGRTGRHTGELFF,TGTGCCTGGAGTGCTGGGCGGACAGGGAGGCACACCGGGGAGCTGTTTTTT
TRBD2,TRBJ2-3,TRBV13,NA,CASSLGLTSGSGTDTQYF,TGTGCCAGCAGCTTAGGCCTTACTAGCGGGAGTGGGACAGATACGCAGTATTTT
NA,TRBJ2-1,TRBV27,NA,CASSTNKGRGNEQFF,TGTGCCAGCAGTACTAACAAGGGTAGGGGCAATGAGCAGTTCTTC
TRBD1,TRBJ2-3,TRBV28,few,CASSRRTGGTDTQYF,TGTGCCAGCAGTAGACGGACAGGGGGCACAGATACGCAGTATTTT
TRBD1,TRBJ1-2,TRBV2,NA,CASSYQGGGGYTF,TGTGCCAGCAGTTATCAGGGGGGTGGTGGCTACACCTTC
TRBD1,TRBJ1-1,TRBV11-2,NA,CASRRTGQTEAFF,TGTGCCAGCAGGAGGACAGGGCAGACTGAAGCTTTCTTT
TRBD1,TRBJ2-7,TRBV7-9,NA,CASSPEQGAYEQYF,TGTGCCAGCAGCCCTGAACAGGGGGCCTACGAGCAGTACTTC
NA,TRBJ1-5,TRBV6-5,NA,CASGAPQGNQPQHF,TGTGCCTCCGGCGCGCCCCAGGGCAATCAGCCCCAGCATTTT
TRBD1,TRBJ2-5,TRBV5-1,NA,CASSSGTDQETQYF,TGCGCCAGCAGCTCTGGGACAGACCAAGAGACCCAGTACTTC
TRBD2,TRBJ2-3,TRBV4-1,NA,CASSQSGTRSDTQYF,TGCGCCAGCAGCCAATCCGGGACTAGATCAGATACGCAGTATTTT
TRBD1,TRBJ1-4,TRBV5-6,NA,CASSARYRGRTEKLFF,TGTGCCAGCAGCGCCCGTTACAGGGGGCGGACTGAAAAACTGTTTTTT
NA,TRBJ2-7,TRBV7-9,NA,CSSRLEAYEQYF,TGTTCCAGCAGACTCGAAGCCTACGAGCAGTACTTC
NA,TRBJ2-1,TRBV9,few,CASSVDTDNEQFF,TGTGCCAGCAGCGTGGACACAGACAATGAGCAGTTCTTC
TRBD1,TRBJ1-3,TRBV7-2,NA,CASRRQGVGSGNTIYF,TGTGCCAGCAGGCGACAGGGAGTTGGCTCTGGAAACACCATATATTTT
NA,TRBJ1-1,TRBV21-1,once,CASSNGIAFF,TGTGCCAGCAGCAACGGGATAGCTTTCTTT
NA,TRBJ2-3,TRBV2,NA,CASRPTGPDTQYF,TGTGCCAGCAGACCCACAGGGCCAGATACGCAGTATTTT
NA,TRBJ1-2,TRBV15,NA,CATSSLSGNTF,TGTGCCACCAGTTCCTTATCAGGTAACACCTTC
TRBD1,TRBJ1-1,TRBV6-5,NA,CASSPLTGYGTEAFF,TGTGCCAGCAGTCCCCTGACAGGGTATGGGACTGAAGCTTTCTTT
TRBD1,TRBJ2-1,TRBV15,NA,CATVPGTGSFNEQFF,TGTGCCACCGTGCCGGGGACAGGGTCTTTTAATGAGCAGTTCTTC
NA,TRBJ1-1,TRBV5-1,NA,CASRGLGGARIEAFF,TGCGCCAGCAGGGGATTAGGTGGGGCCCGGATTGAAGCTTTCTTT
TRBD2,TRBJ2-7,TRBV29-1,few,CSVELTSGGVQYF,TGCAGCGTTGAGTTGACTAGCGGGGGCGTGCAGTACTTC
NA,TRBJ2-5,TRBV28,NA,CASSLVGEGAQYF,TGTGCCAGCAGTTTAGTAGGGGAAGGGGCCCAGTACTTC
NA,TRBJ2-5,TRBV5-4,few,CASSLEAAKQETQYF,TGTGCCAGCAGCTTGGAGGCAGCGAAACAAGAGACCCAGTACTTC
NA,TRBJ1-1,TRBV7-3,NA,CASSLISNTEAFF,TGTGCCAGCAGCTTAATCTCCAACACTGAAGCTTTCTTT
NA,TRBJ2-3,TRBV5-1,NA,CASSLARTVASTDTQYF,TGCGCCAGCAGCTTGGCCCGTACTGTCGCTAGCACAGATACGCAGTATTTT
TRBD2,TRBJ2-7,TRBV5-1,NA,CASSSITGGSYEQYF,TGCGCCAGCAGCTCGATTACGGGGGGTTCCTACGAGCAGTACTTC
NA,TRBJ2-1,TRBV6-5,NA,CASRKTGKKANEQFF,TGTGCCAGCAGGAAAACAGGGAAGAAAGCCAATGAGCAGTTCTTC
NA,TRBJ1-2,TRBV7-9,NA,CASSLGDNLMGYTF,TGTGCCAGCAGCTTAGGGGACAACTTAATGGGCTACACCTTC
TRBD1,TRBJ2-2,TRBV19,NA,CASSMGQSTGELFF,TGTGCCAGTAGTATGGGACAGTCCACCGGGGAGCTGTTTTTT
NA,TRBJ1-1,TRBV9,NA,CASSGGPGTEAFF,TGTGCCAGCAGCGGAGGGCCCGGGACTGAAGCTTTCTTT